The sequence of this TCR beta chain was determined in a study of sequential checkpoint blockade in melanoma. Whole-study context: After nivolumab or ipilimumab alone, approximately 22 patients had week-13 rebiopsies.

Sample share makes this clone medium-sized. With 3 bases removed from V and 3 bases from J, the gap between germline ends came to 14 bases. The CDR3 loop spans 15 amino acids. Germline V gene data show CDR1 as SGHNT and CDR2 as YENEEA. Sample treatment: randomized to nivolumab then ipilimumab (arm A) or the reverse (arm B). Produced via immunoSEQ multiplex PCR; TCRdb's table is partial and in-frame only. Among about 9,200 clones listed, around 23% were seen once. The J gene is TRBJ1-2, the V gene TRBV11-3; the D gene is possibly TRBD1 (5 bases). The TCR originated in a human donor with melanoma. Sample: tumor tissue (inferred from file names), taken from a patient given nivolumab and ipilimumab in sequence. Here the CDR3 DNA reads TGTGCCAGCAGCTTGCAGATCACAGGTGACTATGGCTACACCTTC. It encodes CASSLQITGDYGYTF.